The 19 T cell receptor beta chains below all came from one sample that was sequenced in a study of blood T cell repertoires in COVID-19. Sequencing used immunoSEQ multiplex PCR; TCRdb keeps in-frame clones, though not all of them. This table holds over 70,000 clones, about four fifths found once. The sequencing sample was made of peripheral blood. These receptor sequences come from a man aged 65-85 years who had recovered from COVID-19.

The V gene is TRBV11-1, the J gene TRBJ2-7, with 8 nucleotides matching TRBD1. Per the germline V gene, CDR1 is SGHAT and CDR2 is FQDESV (reference sequence). Trimming took 3 bases from V and 3 from J; bases not matched to a gene: 1. There are 13 residues in the CDR3. The CDR3: CASSFTGGYEQYF. The CDR3 DNA reads TGTGCCAGCAGCTTCACAGGGGGCTACGAGCAGTACTTC.

The V and J genes are TRBV19 and TRBJ2-2, with TRBD2 as a possible D gene (7 bases). The V end was cut by 5 bases, the J end by 6 bases, with 16 bases between. Germline V CDR1 and CDR2: LNHDA, SQIVND (reference sequence). CDR3 length equals 15 residues. Here the CDR3 DNA reads TGTGCCAGTAGTCGCAGGGAGGGGGTCGCCGGGGAGCTGTTTTTT. As protein: CASSRREGVAGELFF.

The V gene is TRBV19, the J gene TRBJ2-5, with 8 bases lining up with TRBD2. With V trimmed by 5 bases and J by 3 bases, 5 bases remained unmatched. The CDR3 is made up of 14 amino acids. CDR1 and CDR2 from the germline V gene are LNHDA and SQIVND (reference sequence). Written as DNA, the CDR3 is TGTGCCAGTAGTTCAGCGGGAGAGGAAGAGACCCAGTACTTC. Translation: CASSSAGEEETQYF.

V and J are TRBV5-8 and TRBJ2-5, with TRBD1 identical over 9 bases. Germline trimming cut 5 bases from V and 4 bases from J; bases unmatched to any gene: 6. The CDR3 consists of 14 residues. The germline V gene encodes CDR1 SGHTS and CDR2 YDEGEE. In DNA form, the CDR3 reads TGTGCCAGCAGGCGAACAGGGGGCACAGAGACCCAGTACTTC. Protein: CASRRTGGTETQYF.

A few counts support this clone. The chain employs TRBV7-8 and TRBJ2-2; TRBD2 matches 9 bases. The germline V gene encodes CDR1 SGHVS and CDR2 FQNEAQ. CDR3 length: 15 residues. Unmatched junction bases numbered 6, after V lost 3 bases and J lost 7 bases. CDR3 sequence reads: CASSFQAGGVGELFF. The CDR3 DNA reads as TGTGCCAGCAGCTTTCAAGCGGGAGGTGTCGGGGAGCTGTTTTTT.

Only a few counts were recorded for this clone. The rearrangement joins TRBV3-1 (or the pseudogene TRBV3-2) to TRBJ2-1; maybe TRBD2 (6 bases). This CDR3 contains 17 residues. CDR1 is LGHDT, CDR2 YNNKEL, per germline (reference sequence). Trimming shortened V by 4 bases and J by 0 bases, and 16 bases separated the two germline ends. The CDR3 sequence is CASSLIPGLSSYNEQFF. The CDR3 coding sequence is TGTGCCAGCAGCCTCATTCCGGGACTTAGCTCCTACAATGAGCAGTTCTTC.

The chain carries TRBV18 and TRBJ2-3; D may be TRBD1 (6 bases). The CDR3 length is 14 residues. Trimming shortened V by 6 bases and J by 3 bases, and 13 bases separated the two germline ends. The germline V gene has CDR1 KGHSH and CDR2 LQKENI. CDR3 bases: TGTGCCAGCTCTCGGACAGACCTTACAGATACGCAGTATTTT. It specifies CASSRTDLTDTQYF.

This clone showed up just a few times. The genes are TRBV11-2 and TRBJ2-7, with a tentative D call TRBD2 (5 bases). This CDR3 is built from 16 residues. Germline V gives CDR1 SGHAT, CDR2 FQNNGV. The V end was cut by 2 bases, the J end by 3 bases, with 17 bases between. This CDR3 reads CASSLTLDSSDYEQYF. The DNA for the CDR3 is TGTGCCAGCAGCTTAACCCTGGACTCTTCCGACTACGAGCAGTACTTC.

This chain joins TRBV27 and TRBJ2-2; 7 nucleotides match TRBD1. This CDR3 has 14 amino acids. Trimming removed 8 bases from V and 7 bases from J; junction bases left unmatched: 10. Per germline, CDR1 MNHEY and CDR2 SMNVEV (reference sequence). In DNA form, the CDR3 reads TGTGCCAGCTCACAAGGGGGCGCAGGCGGGGAGCTGTTTTTT. Residues: CASSQGGAGGELFF.

V and J are TRBV18 and TRBJ2-3, with TRBD1 matching over 9 bases. With 5 bases clipped from V and 1 base from J, the junction kept 7 bases outside the gene matches. Germline-derived CDR1 and CDR2 are KGHSH and LQKENI. The CDR3 sequence is 16 residues long. The CDR3 is CASSAERDRGTDTQYF. The CDR3 DNA follows: TGTGCCAGCTCAGCAGAACGGGACAGGGGCACAGATACGCAGTATTTT.

This chain connects TRBV10-3 to TRBJ1-2; D perhaps matches TRBD1 (6 bases). This CDR3 comprises 16 residues. The V gene's germline CDR1 is ENHRY and CDR2 SYGVKD. V lost 2 bases to trimming and J lost 0 bases, with 13 bases between them. CDR3 bases: TGTGCCATCAGTGAGCAACAACAGGGCACTAACTATGGCTACACCTTC. Amino acid sequence: CAISEQQQGTNYGYTF.

The rearrangement links TRBV10-3 to TRBJ1-5; the match to TRBD1 covers 9 bases. CDR1 and CDR2 (germline): ENHRY, SYGVKD. The CDR3 loop spans 14 amino acids. The J segment lost 7 bases and the V segment lost 4 bases, leaving 5 bases of the junction unmatched. The CDR3 nucleotides are TGTGCCATCAGTGTGGGACAGGGTGTGCAGCCCCAGCATTTT. Translation gives CAISVGQGVQPQHF.

V is TRBV12-3 or TRBV12-4 and J is TRBJ1-1; D remains ambiguous. The CDR3 is 13 residues long. V was trimmed by 8 bases and J by 1 base, leaving 11 bases between them. The CDR3 region is CASGRRQNTEAFF. CDR3 coding DNA: TGTGCCAGCGGGAGACGGCAGAACACTGAAGCTTTCTTT.

CDR3 loop: CASGRGSNQPQHF. The CDR3 bases are TGTGCCAGCGGCAGGGGTAGCAATCAGCCCCAGCATTTT. The chain recombines TRBV6-5 with TRBJ1-5; possible D gene TRBD1, 6 bases. From germline, CDR1 is MNHEY and CDR2 SVGAGI. The V end was cut by 8 bases, the J end by 0 bases, with 8 bases between. This CDR3 has 13 amino acids.

This chain connects TRBV14 to TRBJ2-1, with 9 nucleotides matching TRBD1. Germline CDR1 is SGHDN and CDR2 is FVKESK. Unmatched junction bases numbered 11, after V lost 5 bases and J lost 12 bases. The CDR3 length is 14 residues. The CDR3 sequence: CASSSRDRVMVQFF. The CDR3 DNA follows: TGTGCCAGCAGCTCTCGGGACAGGGTCATGGTGCAGTTCTTC.

This clone was detected once. V is TRBV12-5 and J is TRBJ1-4; TRBD1 agrees at 12 bases. Germline V gene sequence: CDR1 LGHNT, CDR2 FRNRAP. The CDR3 is 15 amino acids. V lost 1 base to trimming and J lost 8 bases; unmatched junction nucleotides: 2. CDR3 DNA sequence: TGTGCTAGTGGTTTGGGGGGACAGGGGGCCGAAAAACTGTTTTTT. Its translation: CASGLGGQGAEKLFF.

The gene calls are TRBV30 and TRBJ2-5; D perhaps matches TRBD1 (6 bases). This CDR3 contains 12 residues. The V end was cut by 3 bases, the J end by 4 bases, with 9 bases between. Germline V gene data show CDR1 as GTSNPN and CDR2 as SVGIG (reference sequence). CDR3 region: CAWSPRGETQYF. CDR3 coding DNA: TGTGCCTGGAGCCCCAGGGGAGAGACCCAGTACTTC. Filled out from reference TRBV30 and TRBJ2-5, the complete variable domain reads SQTIHQWPATLVQPVGSPLSLECTVEGTSNPNLYWYRQAAGRGLQLLFYSVGIGQISSEVPQNLSASRPQDRQFILSSKKLLLSDSGFYLCAWSPRGETQYFGPGTRLLVL.

V is TRBV3-1 (or the pseudogene TRBV3-2) and J is TRBJ2-6, with a possible D match to TRBD2 (6 bases). Germline CDR1 reads LGHDT; CDR2 reads YNNKEL (reference sequence). This CDR3 region has 16 residues. Trimming took off 5 bases at V and 4 bases at J, with 15 bases between the two ends. The CDR3 nucleotides are TGTGCCAGCAGCGGCACGGGACTCCGGGGGGCCAACGTCCTGACTTTC. Its protein product is CASSGTGLRGANVLTF.

This clone was detected once. CDR3 DNA sequence: TGCGCCAGCAGCTGGACTAGCGGGGTCCCGGCCGGGGAGCTGTTTTTT. Translation gives CASSWTSGVPAGELFF. The chain has TRBV5-1 and TRBJ2-2; 12 positions match TRBD2. The CDR3 is 16 amino acids. Per germline, CDR1 SGHRS and CDR2 YFSETQ. V shed 3 bases, J shed 6 bases, and the junction held 6 bases outside the gene matches.